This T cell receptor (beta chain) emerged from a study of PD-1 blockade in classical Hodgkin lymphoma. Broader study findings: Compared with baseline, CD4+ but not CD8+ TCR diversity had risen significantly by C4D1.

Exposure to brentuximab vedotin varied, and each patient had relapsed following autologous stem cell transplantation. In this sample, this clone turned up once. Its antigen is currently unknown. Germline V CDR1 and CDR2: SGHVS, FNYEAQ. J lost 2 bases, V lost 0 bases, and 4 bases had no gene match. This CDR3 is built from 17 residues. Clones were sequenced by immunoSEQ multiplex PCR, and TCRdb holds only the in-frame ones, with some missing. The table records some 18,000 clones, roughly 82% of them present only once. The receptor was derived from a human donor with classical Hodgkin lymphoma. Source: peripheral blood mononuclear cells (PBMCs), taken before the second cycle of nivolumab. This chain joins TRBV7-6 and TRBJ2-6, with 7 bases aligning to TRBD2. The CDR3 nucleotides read TGTGCCAGCAGCTTAGCACGGGGGGTCACTGGGGCCAACGTCCTGACTTTC. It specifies CASSLARGVTGANVLTF.